A selection of T cell receptor beta chains follows, all from one sample in a study of blood T cell repertoires in COVID-19. Produced via immunoSEQ multiplex PCR; TCRdb's table is partial and in-frame only. The sample holds tens of thousands of clones, approximately 90% seen once. Sequences were obtained from peripheral blood. These receptor sequences come from a human donor in a cohort sampled during active COVID-19. CDR3s include the opening cysteine and the closing phenylalanine or tryptophan. Fields, in order: CDR3 length, V gene, J gene, D gene, clone size, CDR3 protein, CDR3 DNA. The D gene is left open where the match is weak. Clone size is stated in some rows and not others, as once, few, many or a class when expanded.

cdr3_length: 16
v_call: TRBV24-1
j_call: TRBJ2-1
d_call: NA
clone_size: NA
cdr3_aa: CATSDLRENTNNEQFF
cdr3_nt: TGTGCCACCAGTGATTTGCGGGAAAATACTAACAATGAGCAGTTCTTC

cdr3_length: 16
v_call: TRBV29-1
j_call: TRBJ2-1
d_call: TRBD1
clone_size: NA
cdr3_aa: CSVHSRDRLTYNEQFF
cdr3_nt: TGCAGCGTTCACTCCCGGGACAGGTTAACCTACAATGAGCAGTTCTTC

cdr3_length: 16
v_call: TRBV11-3
j_call: TRBJ2-1
d_call: TRBD2
clone_size: NA
cdr3_aa: CASSLGLGTSYNEQFF
cdr3_nt: TGTGCCAGCAGCTTAGGCCTTGGGACTAGCTACAATGAGCAGTTCTTC

cdr3_length: 14
v_call: TRBV5-6
j_call: TRBJ2-2
d_call: TRBD1
clone_size: NA
cdr3_aa: CASSLRTGAGELFF
cdr3_nt: TGTGCCAGTAGCCTCAGGACAGGAGCCGGGGAGCTGTTTTTT

cdr3_length: 15
v_call: TRBV3-1/TRBV3-2
j_call: TRBJ2-7
d_call: NA
clone_size: NA
cdr3_aa: CASSQGGGSPYEQYF
cdr3_nt: TGTGCCAGCAGCCAAGGGGGAGGTTCGCCCTACGAGCAGTACTTC

cdr3_length: 14
v_call: TRBV7-6
j_call: TRBJ1-3
d_call: TRBD1
clone_size: NA
cdr3_aa: CASTQTGGSNTIYF
cdr3_nt: TGTGCCAGCACACAAACAGGGGGCTCAAACACCATATATTTT

cdr3_length: 14
v_call: TRBV6-5
j_call: TRBJ2-7
d_call: TRBD2
clone_size: once
cdr3_aa: CASSPWTSGYEQYF
cdr3_nt: TGTGCCAGCAGCCCATGGACTAGCGGCTACGAGCAGTACTTC

cdr3_length: 17
v_call: TRBV7-6
j_call: TRBJ2-2
d_call: TRBD2
clone_size: NA
cdr3_aa: CASSFRTSGSFTGELFF
cdr3_nt: TGTGCCAGCAGCTTCCGGACTAGCGGGAGCTTTACCGGGGAGCTGTTTTTT

cdr3_length: 13
v_call: TRBV12-3/TRBV12-4
j_call: TRBJ2-5
d_call: NA
clone_size: NA
cdr3_aa: CASRNTGSETQYF
cdr3_nt: TGTGCCAGCAGGAACACAGGGTCTGAGACCCAGTACTTC

cdr3_length: 15
v_call: TRBV4-2
j_call: TRBJ2-5
d_call: TRBD1
clone_size: NA
cdr3_aa: CASSQRDRGQETQYF
cdr3_nt: TGTGCCAGCAGCCAACGGGACAGGGGCCAAGAGACCCAGTACTTC

cdr3_length: 15
v_call: TRBV5-1
j_call: TRBJ2-2
d_call: TRBD2
clone_size: NA
cdr3_aa: CASSRLAGEAGELFF
cdr3_nt: TGCGCCAGCAGCAGACTAGCGGGAGAGGCCGGGGAGCTGTTTTTT

cdr3_length: 15
v_call: TRBV18
j_call: TRBJ2-1
d_call: TRBD2
clone_size: once
cdr3_aa: CASSPPGRANNEQFF
cdr3_nt: TGTGCCAGCTCACCGCCGGGGAGGGCGAACAATGAGCAGTTCTTC

cdr3_length: 14
v_call: TRBV5-4
j_call: TRBJ1-1
d_call: NA
clone_size: NA
cdr3_aa: CASSLGGGDPEAFF
cdr3_nt: TGTGCCAGCAGCTTGGGCGGAGGGGACCCTGAAGCTTTCTTT

cdr3_length: 14
v_call: TRBV6-5
j_call: TRBJ1-2
d_call: TRBD1
clone_size: NA
cdr3_aa: CASRETGANYGYTF
cdr3_nt: TGTGCCAGCAGGGAGACAGGGGCCAACTATGGCTACACCTTC

cdr3_length: 15
v_call: TRBV12-5
j_call: TRBJ1-4
d_call: TRBD1
clone_size: NA
cdr3_aa: CASGFPRTGESKLFF
cdr3_nt: TGTGCTAGTGGTTTCCCCAGGACAGGGGAATCAAAACTGTTTTTT

cdr3_length: 14
v_call: TRBV28
j_call: TRBJ2-7
d_call: TRBD1
clone_size: once
cdr3_aa: CASSLRQGSREQYF
cdr3_nt: TGTGCCAGCAGTTTGAGACAGGGGTCCCGGGAGCAGTACTTC

cdr3_length: 14
v_call: TRBV5-1
j_call: TRBJ2-5
d_call: NA
clone_size: NA
cdr3_aa: CASSVLGYQETQYF
cdr3_nt: TGCGCCAGCAGCGTACTAGGGTATCAAGAGACCCAGTACTTC

cdr3_length: 13
v_call: TRBV11-3
j_call: TRBJ2-1
d_call: NA
clone_size: NA
cdr3_aa: CASSFLPYNEQFF
cdr3_nt: TGTGCCAGCAGCTTTCTACCCTACAATGAGCAGTTCTTC

cdr3_length: 18
v_call: TRBV7-3
j_call: TRBJ2-1
d_call: TRBD2
clone_size: NA
cdr3_aa: CASSPITLSGRGYNEQFF
cdr3_nt: TGTGCCAGCAGCCCAATAACCCTTAGCGGGAGAGGCTACAATGAGCAGTTCTTC

cdr3_length: 15
v_call: TRBV3-1/TRBV3-2
j_call: TRBJ1-1
d_call: NA
clone_size: NA
cdr3_aa: CASTQGPGLNTEAFF
cdr3_nt: TGTGCCAGCACCCAAGGGCCAGGCCTGAACACTGAAGCTTTCTTT

cdr3_length: 15
v_call: TRBV10-3
j_call: TRBJ1-6
d_call: TRBD1
clone_size: NA
cdr3_aa: CAISPDRDHNSPLHF
cdr3_nt: TGTGCCATCAGCCCAGACAGGGACCATAATTCACCCCTCCACTTT

cdr3_length: 17
v_call: TRBV4-2
j_call: TRBJ2-1
d_call: TRBD2
clone_size: NA
cdr3_aa: CASSQPPLAGGSNEQFF
cdr3_nt: TGTGCCAGCAGCCAACCCCCCTTAGCGGGAGGGAGCAATGAGCAGTTCTTC

cdr3_length: 16
v_call: TRBV7-6
j_call: TRBJ2-3
d_call: TRBD2
clone_size: NA
cdr3_aa: CASSRPTSGSPDTQYF
cdr3_nt: TGTGCCAGCAGCCGTCCTACTAGCGGGAGCCCAGATACGCAGTATTTT

cdr3_length: 14
v_call: TRBV5-1
j_call: TRBJ2-7
d_call: TRBD2
clone_size: NA
cdr3_aa: CASSIAGLDYEQYF
cdr3_nt: TGCGCCAGCAGCATAGCGGGACTCGACTACGAGCAGTACTTC

cdr3_length: 15
v_call: TRBV10-1
j_call: TRBJ1-3
d_call: NA
clone_size: few
cdr3_aa: CASSEGGTHGNTIYF
cdr3_nt: TGCGCCAGCAGTGAGGGGGGGACGCATGGAAACACCATATATTTT

cdr3_length: 16
v_call: TRBV9
j_call: TRBJ1-2
d_call: TRBD1
clone_size: NA
cdr3_aa: CASSAPRGQGLNGYTF
cdr3_nt: TGTGCCAGCAGCGCACCACGAGGACAGGGCTTGAATGGCTACACCTTC

cdr3_length: 22
v_call: TRBV4-3
j_call: TRBJ2-6
d_call: NA
clone_size: NA
cdr3_aa: CASSQELPLGRVSRSGANVLTF
cdr3_nt: TGCGCCAGCAGCCAAGAACTCCCTTTGGGCAGGGTTAGTCGGTCTGGGGCCAACGTCCTGACTTTC

cdr3_length: 15
v_call: TRBV11-2
j_call: TRBJ1-5
d_call: NA
clone_size: NA
cdr3_aa: CASSLGVTENQPQHF
cdr3_nt: TGTGCCAGCAGCTTAGGGGTGACAGAGAATCAGCCCCAGCATTTT

cdr3_length: 15
v_call: TRBV12-5
j_call: TRBJ2-3
d_call: TRBD1
clone_size: NA
cdr3_aa: CASGTRDRGKDTQYF
cdr3_nt: TGTGCTAGTGGTACCCGGGACAGGGGCAAAGATACGCAGTATTTT

cdr3_length: 14
v_call: TRBV2
j_call: TRBJ1-5
d_call: NA
clone_size: NA
cdr3_aa: CASSEGRSNQPQHF
cdr3_nt: TGTGCCAGCAGTGAAGGGCGGAGCAATCAGCCCCAGCATTTT

cdr3_length: 14
v_call: TRBV10-2
j_call: TRBJ2-7
d_call: TRBD2
clone_size: NA
cdr3_aa: CASGTSGKGYEQYF
cdr3_nt: TGCGCCAGCGGAACTAGCGGGAAAGGCTACGAGCAGTACTTC

cdr3_length: 15
v_call: TRBV6-5
j_call: TRBJ2-7
d_call: TRBD2
clone_size: NA
cdr3_aa: CASSSASGSPYEQYF
cdr3_nt: TGTGCCAGCAGTTCCGCTAGCGGGAGTCCCTACGAGCAGTACTTC

cdr3_length: 16
v_call: TRBV6-2/TRBV6-3
j_call: TRBJ2-1
d_call: NA
clone_size: NA
cdr3_aa: CASSLRPGLYYNEQFF
cdr3_nt: TGTGCCAGCAGTTTACGACCGGGACTGTATTACAATGAGCAGTTCTTC

cdr3_length: 11
v_call: TRBV12-3/TRBV12-4
j_call: TRBJ2-1
d_call: NA
clone_size: NA
cdr3_aa: CASSPGGEQFF
cdr3_nt: TGTGCCAGCTCCCCGGGTGGTGAGCAGTTCTTC

cdr3_length: 17
v_call: TRBV6-6
j_call: TRBJ1-1
d_call: TRBD1
clone_size: NA
cdr3_aa: CASIRGQGAELDTEAFF
cdr3_nt: TGTGCCAGCATTCGAGGGCAGGGGGCGGAGTTGGACACTGAAGCTTTCTTT

cdr3_length: 15
v_call: TRBV27
j_call: TRBJ2-5
d_call: TRBD2
clone_size: NA
cdr3_aa: CASSPSSGRMKTQYF
cdr3_nt: TGTGCCAGCAGCCCATCGAGCGGGAGGATGAAGACCCAGTACTTC

cdr3_length: 11
v_call: TRBV6-2/TRBV6-3
j_call: TRBJ2-7
d_call: TRBD2
clone_size: NA
cdr3_aa: CASSREGEQYF
cdr3_nt: TGTGCCAGCAGCCGGGAGGGAGAGCAGTACTTC

cdr3_length: 14
v_call: TRBV7-2
j_call: TRBJ2-3
d_call: TRBD2
clone_size: NA
cdr3_aa: CASSLGQYREGPYF
cdr3_nt: TGTGCCAGCAGCTTAGGACAGTACCGGGAGGGCCCGTATTTT

cdr3_length: 15
v_call: TRBV6-5
j_call: TRBJ1-1
d_call: NA
clone_size: NA
cdr3_aa: CASSYSWGRDTEAFF
cdr3_nt: TGTGCCAGCAGTTACTCTTGGGGGCGGGACACTGAAGCTTTCTTT

cdr3_length: 15
v_call: TRBV18
j_call: TRBJ1-2
d_call: TRBD1
clone_size: NA
cdr3_aa: CASSQGAAPNYGYTF
cdr3_nt: TGTGCCAGCTCACAGGGGGCTGCCCCTAACTATGGCTACACCTTC

cdr3_length: 18
v_call: TRBV6-1
j_call: TRBJ2-1
d_call: TRBD2
clone_size: NA
cdr3_aa: CASSEEAPIAGGVREQFF
cdr3_nt: TGTGCCAGCAGTGAAGAGGCCCCTATAGCGGGAGGAGTACGAGAGCAGTTCTTC

cdr3_length: 14
v_call: TRBV5-1
j_call: TRBJ2-5
d_call: TRBD2
clone_size: NA
cdr3_aa: CASSTSGMEETQYF
cdr3_nt: TGCGCCAGCAGCACTAGCGGGATGGAAGAGACCCAGTACTTC

cdr3_length: 15
v_call: TRBV15
j_call: TRBJ1-3
d_call: NA
clone_size: NA
cdr3_aa: CATSRDGSSGNTIYF
cdr3_nt: TGTGCCACCAGCAGGGATGGGAGCTCTGGAAACACCATATATTTT

cdr3_length: 14
v_call: TRBV28
j_call: TRBJ2-2
d_call: TRBD1
clone_size: NA
cdr3_aa: CASTYHRGTGELFF
cdr3_nt: TGTGCCAGCACGTATCACAGGGGCACCGGGGAGCTGTTTTTT

cdr3_length: 16
v_call: TRBV7-5
j_call: TRBJ1-3
d_call: NA
clone_size: NA
cdr3_aa: CVRSSSGQAWGNTIYF
cdr3_nt: TGTGTCAGAAGCTCGTCAGGACAGGCTTGGGGTAACACCATATATTTT

cdr3_length: 15
v_call: TRBV28
j_call: TRBJ2-2
d_call: NA
clone_size: NA
cdr3_aa: CASNQGGLGTGELFF
cdr3_nt: TGTGCCAGCAACCAAGGGGGTCTGGGCACCGGGGAGCTGTTTTTT

cdr3_length: 14
v_call: TRBV29-1
j_call: TRBJ2-5
d_call: NA
clone_size: NA
cdr3_aa: CSVEVTGRGETQYF
cdr3_nt: TGCAGCGTTGAAGTTACCGGCCGAGGTGAGACCCAGTACTTC

cdr3_length: 16
v_call: TRBV18
j_call: TRBJ1-4
d_call: NA
clone_size: NA
cdr3_aa: CASSPGWQATNEKLFF
cdr3_nt: TGTGCCAGCTCACCAGGTTGGCAGGCAACTAATGAAAAACTGTTTTTT